This TCR beta chain was sequenced for a study of identical twins (dated by TCRdb to between 2015 and 2016). For context, the study as a whole: To test whether fetal clonotypes persist, this study deep-sequenced TCR alpha and beta repertoires from monozygotic twins, from unrelated adults of various ages, and from cord blood. To rule out contamination, the twin experiments were replicated at different times with different library preparation protocols.

All donors were healthy Caucasians. Miltenyi CD45RO+ enrichment and human naive T-cell isolation kits were used to isolate memory (CD45RO+) and naive T cells from PBMC. Libraries were constructed by 5' RACE. Reads for this sample came from an Illumina HiSeq 2000. Template switching introduced a universal primer binding site; the final cDNA contained a unique molecular identifier, enabling accurate counting of TCR cDNA molecules. First-strand cDNA for TCR alpha and beta chains was synthesized from specific primers in the conserved constant-segment region. To control for contamination, every cDNA library was double barcoded, receiving both a SMART-Mk sample barcode and Illumina barcodes. TruSeq adapter sequences, together with Illumina sample barcodes, were added in two successive PCR steps. The Illumina HiSeq platform was used with custom primers to sequence TCR alpha and beta cDNA libraries. On the authors' methods: MiGEC was used to process raw reads and extract unique molecular identifiers, and MiXCR was used to find CDR3 positions. Recombination models were inferred per individual with the repgenHMM and IGoR tools using an EM algorithm. The tcR package in R was used for shared clonotype analysis, with sharing normalized by the product of cloneset sizes. To study raw recombination free of thymic and clonal selection effects, out-of-frame nonproductive sequences were analyzed. TCRdb took the public reads, trimmed them with fastp at Q25, ran MiXCR for clone calling and kept in-frame beta chains. Rows are combined by CDR3 protein, so each entry shows the most common genes and DNA. The V and J calls come from TCRdb's annotation, not from the publication. This sample is represented by about 100,000 distinct CDR3 sequences; about 6.1% of them were singletons. Roughly 12% of the sample rests with the top ten.

Overall study results and their limits: Zero-insertion analyses could be partly confounded by invariant T cells such as MAIT and iNKT, though diverse VJ usage argued against such confounding for most clonotypes. Excess twin sharing in beta out-of-frame sequences was weaker because fewer shared sequences lowered the signal-to-noise ratio. Out-of-frame TCR alpha sequences shared between twins showed an excess of low generation-probability sequences compared with coincidental sharing between unrelated individuals. Fewer insertions were carried by abundant cord blood beta clonotypes, a similar but weaker trend appeared in young adult naive repertoires, and no such trend appeared in memory repertoires. In monozygotic twins, recombination models systematically underestimated out-of-frame TCR alpha sharing, but the models matched the sharing seen between unrelated individuals. Because the same donors could not be followed over many years, conclusions were based on cross-sectional statistical analysis.

This clonotype was observed a handful of times. Its antigen is unknown. One base away there is no much larger clone; base qualities are not given. Sequences MNHEY (CDR1) and SMNVEV (CDR2) are obtained from the germline V gene (reference sequence). There are 16 amino acids in the CDR3, from cysteine to phenylalanine inclusive. The CDR3 DNA has 48 bases and is translated from base 1. Relative to germline, V is missing 5 bases and J is missing 3 bases, with 11 bases of the junction outside any gene match. The source of this sequence is a woman aged 45 to 65 in good health. The receptor chain draws on TRBV27 and TRBJ1-2; 8 bases in between match TRBD1. Material: memory T cells sorted from blood. The cell subset or site label corresponds to: CD45RO+ enriched T cells. The nucleotides are TGTGCCAGCAGTGGGTTTTGGGGACAGGACCACTATGGCTACACCTTC. Its translation is CASSGFWGQDHYGYTF.